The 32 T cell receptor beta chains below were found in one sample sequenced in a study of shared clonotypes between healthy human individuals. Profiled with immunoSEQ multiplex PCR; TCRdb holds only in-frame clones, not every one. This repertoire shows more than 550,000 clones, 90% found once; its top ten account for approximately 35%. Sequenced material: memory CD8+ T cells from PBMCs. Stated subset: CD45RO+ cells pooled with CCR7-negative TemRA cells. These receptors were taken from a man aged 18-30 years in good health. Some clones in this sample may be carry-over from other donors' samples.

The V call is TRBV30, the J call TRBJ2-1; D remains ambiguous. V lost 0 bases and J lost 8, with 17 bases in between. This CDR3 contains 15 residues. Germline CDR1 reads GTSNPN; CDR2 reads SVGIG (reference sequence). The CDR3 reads CAWSVWAPRLDEQFF. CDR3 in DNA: TGTGCCTGGAGTGTATGGGCTCCCCGCTTAGATGAGCAGTTCTTC.

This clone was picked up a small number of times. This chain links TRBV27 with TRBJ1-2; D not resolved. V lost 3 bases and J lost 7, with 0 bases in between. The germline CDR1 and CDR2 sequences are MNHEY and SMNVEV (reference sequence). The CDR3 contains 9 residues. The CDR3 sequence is CASSFGYTF. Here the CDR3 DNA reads TGTGCCAGCAGTTTTGGCTACACCTTC.

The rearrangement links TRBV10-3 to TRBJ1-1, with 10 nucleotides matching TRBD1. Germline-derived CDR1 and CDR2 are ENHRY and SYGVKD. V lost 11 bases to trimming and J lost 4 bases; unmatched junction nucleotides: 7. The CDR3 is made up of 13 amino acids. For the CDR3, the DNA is TGTGCCGCCGGGACAGGGGTGAGCACTGAAGCTTTCTTT. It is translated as CAAGTGVSTEAFF.

CDR3 nucleotides: TGTGCCAGCAGTAAACCGGGACTAGCGTGGATGGGGCAGTTCTTC. It encodes CASSKPGLAWMGQFF. This chain connects TRBV2 to TRBJ2-1; 10 bases fit TRBD2. After removal of 5 bases from V and 12 bases from J, the junction contained 13 bases not matched to a gene. Germline V CDR1 and CDR2: SNHLY, FYNNEI. There are 15 residues in the CDR3.

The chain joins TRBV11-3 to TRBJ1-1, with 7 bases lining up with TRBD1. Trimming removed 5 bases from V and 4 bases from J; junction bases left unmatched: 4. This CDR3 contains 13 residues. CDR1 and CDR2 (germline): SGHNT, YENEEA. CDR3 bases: TGTGCCAGCAGCCCCCGACAGGGCACTGAAGCTTTCTTT. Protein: CASSPRQGTEAFF.

CDR3 DNA: TGTGCCAGCAGCTTACCAAAAACAGGGGGTAACACTGAAGCTTTCTTT. Translated, it gives CASSLPKTGGNTEAFF. This chain uses TRBV7-9 with TRBJ1-1; 8 bases agree with TRBD1. The CDR3 has 16 residues. The ends lost 2 bases at V and 2 bases at J; junction bases unmatched: 7. Germline CDR1 reads SEHNR; CDR2 reads FQNEAQ (reference sequence).

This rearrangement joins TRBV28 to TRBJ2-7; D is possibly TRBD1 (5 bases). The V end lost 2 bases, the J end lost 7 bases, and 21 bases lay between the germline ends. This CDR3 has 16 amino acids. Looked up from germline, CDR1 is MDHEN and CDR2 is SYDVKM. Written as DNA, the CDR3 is TGTGCCAGCAGTTTAGGCCGGAGTTGGACACTACTGGAGCAGTACTTC. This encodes CASSLGRSWTLLEQYF.

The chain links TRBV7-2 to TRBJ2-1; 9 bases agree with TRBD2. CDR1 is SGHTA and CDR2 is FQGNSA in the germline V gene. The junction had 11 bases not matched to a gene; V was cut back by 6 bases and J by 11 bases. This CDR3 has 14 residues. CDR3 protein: CASSWLAGWGKQFF. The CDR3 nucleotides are TGTGCCAGCAGTTGGCTAGCGGGGTGGGGGAAGCAGTTCTTC.

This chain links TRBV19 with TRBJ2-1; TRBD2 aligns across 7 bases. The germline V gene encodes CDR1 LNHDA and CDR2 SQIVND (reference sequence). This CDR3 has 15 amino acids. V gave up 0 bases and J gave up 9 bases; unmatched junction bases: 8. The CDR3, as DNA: TGTGCCAGTAGTATAGATTCCCGGATAGCGGGTGAGCAGTTCTTC. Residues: CASSIDSRIAGEQFF.

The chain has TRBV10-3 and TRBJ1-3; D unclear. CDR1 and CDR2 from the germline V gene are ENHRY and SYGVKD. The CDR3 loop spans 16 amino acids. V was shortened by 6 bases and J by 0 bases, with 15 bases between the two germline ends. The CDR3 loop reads CAIRVTDSLSGNTIYF. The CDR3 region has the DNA TGTGCCATCAGGGTTACAGACTCCCTCTCTGGAAACACCATATATTTT.

The CDR3 loop reads CASSFLAGVNNEQFF. In DNA form, the CDR3 reads TGCGCCAGCAGTTTTCTAGCGGGAGTCAACAATGAGCAGTTCTTC. The chain employs TRBV5-1 and TRBJ2-1; 10 positions match TRBD2. The CDR3 totals 15 residues. The junction had 7 bases not matched to a gene; V was cut back by 5 bases and J by 5 bases. CDR1 SGHRS and CDR2 YFSETQ come from the germline V gene.

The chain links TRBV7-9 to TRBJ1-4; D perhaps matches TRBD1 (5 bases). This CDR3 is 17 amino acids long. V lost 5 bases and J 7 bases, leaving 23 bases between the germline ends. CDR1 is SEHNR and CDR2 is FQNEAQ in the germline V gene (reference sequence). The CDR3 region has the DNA TGTGCCAGCAGCCCACCCTACCCAGCGGGCAGGGCTGAAAAACTGTTTTTT. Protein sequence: CASSPPYPAGRAEKLFF.

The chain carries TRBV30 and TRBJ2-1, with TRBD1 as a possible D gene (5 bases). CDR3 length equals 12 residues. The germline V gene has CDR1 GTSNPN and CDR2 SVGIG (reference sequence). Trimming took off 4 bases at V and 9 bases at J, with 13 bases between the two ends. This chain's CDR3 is CAWIRQIGEQFF. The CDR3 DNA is TGTGCCTGGATTAGACAGATAGGTGAGCAGTTCTTC.

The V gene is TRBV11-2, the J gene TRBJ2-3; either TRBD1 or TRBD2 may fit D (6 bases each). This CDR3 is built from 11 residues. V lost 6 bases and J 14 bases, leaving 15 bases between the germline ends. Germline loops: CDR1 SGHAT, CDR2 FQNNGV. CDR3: CASSQPGARYF. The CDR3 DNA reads TGTGCCAGCAGTCAACCGGGGGCCCGGTATTTT.

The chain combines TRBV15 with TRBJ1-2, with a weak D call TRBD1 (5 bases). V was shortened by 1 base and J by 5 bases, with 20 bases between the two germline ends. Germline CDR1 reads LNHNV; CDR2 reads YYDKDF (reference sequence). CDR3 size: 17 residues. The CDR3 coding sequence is TGTGCCACCAGCAGAGTCGGTCTGGACGGGGGATTTTATGGCTACACCTTC. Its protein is CATSRVGLDGGFYGYTF.

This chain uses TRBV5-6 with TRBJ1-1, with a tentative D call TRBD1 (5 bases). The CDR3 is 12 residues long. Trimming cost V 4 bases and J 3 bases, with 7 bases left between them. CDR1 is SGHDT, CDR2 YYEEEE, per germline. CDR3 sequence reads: CASSQGHTEAFF. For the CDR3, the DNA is TGTGCCAGCAGCCAGGGTCACACTGAAGCTTTCTTT.

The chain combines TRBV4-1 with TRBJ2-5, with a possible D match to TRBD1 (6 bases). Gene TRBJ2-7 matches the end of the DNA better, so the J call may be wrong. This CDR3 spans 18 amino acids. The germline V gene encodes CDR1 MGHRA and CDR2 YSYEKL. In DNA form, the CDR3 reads TGCGCCAGCAGCCAAGGACAAACCAGGCCGGGACAACTATACGAGCAGTACTTC. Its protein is CASSQGQTRPGQLYEQYF.

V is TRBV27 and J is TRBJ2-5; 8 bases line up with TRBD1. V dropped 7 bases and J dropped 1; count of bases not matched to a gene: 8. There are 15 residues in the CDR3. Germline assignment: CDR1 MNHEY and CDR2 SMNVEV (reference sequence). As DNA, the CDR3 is TGTGCCAGCAACCCCGGACAGGGCCCCCAAGAGACCCAGTACTTC. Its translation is CASNPGQGPQETQYF.

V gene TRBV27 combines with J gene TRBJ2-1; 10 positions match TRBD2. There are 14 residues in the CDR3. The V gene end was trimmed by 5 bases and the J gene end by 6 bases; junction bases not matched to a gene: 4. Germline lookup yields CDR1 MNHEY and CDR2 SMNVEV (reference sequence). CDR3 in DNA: TGTGCCAGCAGTCTAGCGGGAGCTTTCAATGAGCAGTTCTTC. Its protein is CASSLAGAFNEQFF.

CDR3 coding DNA: TGCGCCAGCAGTGAGGATCGGGACAGCTACAATGAGCAGTTCTTC. This codes for CASSEDRDSYNEQFF. This chain joins TRBV10-1 and TRBJ2-1; TRBD1 matches 7 bases. Germline assignment: CDR1 WNHNN and CDR2 SYGVQD (reference sequence). The CDR3 consists of 15 residues. After removal of 2 bases from V and 3 bases from J, the junction contained 4 bases not matched to a gene.

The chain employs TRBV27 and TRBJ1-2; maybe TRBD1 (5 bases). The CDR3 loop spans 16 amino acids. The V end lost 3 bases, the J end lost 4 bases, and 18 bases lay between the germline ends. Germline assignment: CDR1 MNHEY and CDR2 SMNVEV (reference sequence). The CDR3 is CASSFIAQGPFYGYTF. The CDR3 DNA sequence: TGTGCCAGCAGTTTCATCGCCCAGGGACCCTTCTATGGCTACACCTTC.

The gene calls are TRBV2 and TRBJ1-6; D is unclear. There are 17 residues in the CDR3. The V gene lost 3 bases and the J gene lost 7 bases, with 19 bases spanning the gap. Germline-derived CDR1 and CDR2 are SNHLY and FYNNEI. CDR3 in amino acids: CASSEGRSGSMNSPLHF. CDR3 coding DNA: TGTGCCAGCAGTGAGGGCAGATCTGGCAGTATGAATTCACCCCTCCACTTT.

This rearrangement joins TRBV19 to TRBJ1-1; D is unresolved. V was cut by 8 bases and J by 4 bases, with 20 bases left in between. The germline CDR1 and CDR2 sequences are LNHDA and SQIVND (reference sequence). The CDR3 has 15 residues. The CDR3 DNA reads TGTGCCAGTCGTCCCACCAGTGTCGGTAGCACTGAAGCTTTCTTT. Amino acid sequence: CASRPTSVGSTEAFF.

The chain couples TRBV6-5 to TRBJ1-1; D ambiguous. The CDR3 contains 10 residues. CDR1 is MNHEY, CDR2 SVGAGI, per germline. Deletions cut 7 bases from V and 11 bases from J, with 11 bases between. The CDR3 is CASTGRSAFF. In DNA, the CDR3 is TGTGCCAGCACCGGGCGTAGCGCTTTCTTT.

CDR3 DNA: TGCGCCAGCAGCCAAGTCTCGATTCAAGAGACCCAGTACTTC. The encoded protein is CASSQVSIQETQYF. The genes are TRBV4-1 and TRBJ2-5; no definite D call. The CDR3 sequence is 14 residues long. Germline lookup yields CDR1 MGHRA and CDR2 YSYEKL. Trimming stripped 1 base from V and 2 bases from J, with 8 bases between.

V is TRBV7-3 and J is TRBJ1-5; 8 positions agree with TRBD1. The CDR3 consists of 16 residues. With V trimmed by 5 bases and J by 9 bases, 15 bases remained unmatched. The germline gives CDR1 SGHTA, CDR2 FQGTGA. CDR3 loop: CASSHPDREEYRPQHF. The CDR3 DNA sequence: TGTGCCAGCAGCCACCCGGACAGGGAAGAATACAGGCCCCAGCATTTT.

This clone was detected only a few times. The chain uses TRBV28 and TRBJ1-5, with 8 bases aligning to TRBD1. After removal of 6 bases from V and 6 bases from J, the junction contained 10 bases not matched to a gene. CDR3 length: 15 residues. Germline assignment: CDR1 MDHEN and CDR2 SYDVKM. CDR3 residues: CASRSRTGIGQPQHF. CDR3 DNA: TGTGCCAGCAGGTCTCGGACAGGGATAGGTCAGCCCCAGCATTTT.

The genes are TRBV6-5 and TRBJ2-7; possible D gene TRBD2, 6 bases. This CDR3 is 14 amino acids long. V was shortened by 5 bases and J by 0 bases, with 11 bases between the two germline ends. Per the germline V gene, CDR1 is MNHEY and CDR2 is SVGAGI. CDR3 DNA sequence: TGTGCCAGCAGTGAAGGGGAGGTCTCCTACGAGCAGTACTTC. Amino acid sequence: CASSEGEVSYEQYF.

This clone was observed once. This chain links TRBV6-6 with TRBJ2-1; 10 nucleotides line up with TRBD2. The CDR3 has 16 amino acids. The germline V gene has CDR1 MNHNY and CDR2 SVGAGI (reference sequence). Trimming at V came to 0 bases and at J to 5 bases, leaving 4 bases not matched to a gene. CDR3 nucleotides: TGTGCCAGCAGTTACTCGCCTAGCGGGAGCCACAATGAGCAGTTCTTC. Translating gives CASSYSPSGSHNEQFF.

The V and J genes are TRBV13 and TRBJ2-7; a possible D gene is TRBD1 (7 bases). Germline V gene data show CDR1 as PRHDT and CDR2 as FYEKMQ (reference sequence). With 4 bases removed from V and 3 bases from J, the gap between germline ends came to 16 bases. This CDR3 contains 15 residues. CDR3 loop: CASSSSGGGFYEQYF. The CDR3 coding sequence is TGTGCCAGCAGCTCGAGCGGAGGGGGCTTCTACGAGCAGTACTTC.

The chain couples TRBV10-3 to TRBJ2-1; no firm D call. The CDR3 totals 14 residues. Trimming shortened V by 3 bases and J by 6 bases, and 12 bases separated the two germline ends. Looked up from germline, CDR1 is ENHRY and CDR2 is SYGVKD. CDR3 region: CAISDTPLGNEQFF. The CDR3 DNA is TGTGCCATCAGTGATACCCCGCTGGGCAATGAGCAGTTCTTC.

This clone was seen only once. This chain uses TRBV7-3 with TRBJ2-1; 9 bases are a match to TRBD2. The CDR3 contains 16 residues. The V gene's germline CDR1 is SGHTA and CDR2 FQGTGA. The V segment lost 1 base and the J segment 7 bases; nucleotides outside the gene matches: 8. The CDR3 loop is CASSLKGGRAENEQFF. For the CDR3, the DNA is TGTGCCAGCAGCTTAAAGGGCGGGAGGGCCGAAAATGAGCAGTTCTTC.